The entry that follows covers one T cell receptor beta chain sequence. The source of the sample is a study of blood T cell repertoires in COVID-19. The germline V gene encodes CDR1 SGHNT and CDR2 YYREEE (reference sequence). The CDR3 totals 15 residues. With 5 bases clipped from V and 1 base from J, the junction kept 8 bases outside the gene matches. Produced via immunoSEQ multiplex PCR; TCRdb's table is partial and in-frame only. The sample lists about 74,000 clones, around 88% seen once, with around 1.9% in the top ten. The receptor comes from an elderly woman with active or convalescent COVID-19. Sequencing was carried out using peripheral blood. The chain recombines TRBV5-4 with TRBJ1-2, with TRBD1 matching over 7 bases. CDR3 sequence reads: CASSLWTGRNYGYTF. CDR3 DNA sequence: TGTGCCAGCAGTTTATGGACAGGCCGTAACTATGGCTACACCTTC.